One sample yielded the 7 T cell receptor beta chains listed below, sequenced in a study of beta chain features in type 1 diabetes. Investigators reverse transcribed all isolated RNA, so they sequenced expressed TCRB transcripts. Here immunoSEQ multiplex PCR was the method, and the copy in TCRdb shows in-frame clones only, minus some. The sample holds about 930,000 clones, 17% seen once. Sample: naive CD4+ T cells from blood. These receptors were taken from a woman aged 18-29 years in good health.

The V and J genes are TRBV7-9 and TRBJ2-2; the match to TRBD1 covers 10 bases. Trimming took 0 bases from V and 5 from J; bases not matched to a gene: 0. Looked up from germline, CDR1 is SEHNR and CDR2 is FQNEAQ (reference sequence). The CDR3 is made up of 15 amino acids. The chain's CDR3 is CASSLAGQGTGELFF. The CDR3, as DNA: TGTGCCAGCAGCTTAGCGGGACAGGGGACCGGGGAGCTGTTTTTT.

This clone has a handful of counts. V and J are TRBV18 and TRBJ1-1; 12 bases are a match to TRBD1. The CDR3 has 16 residues. CDR1 is KGHSH and CDR2 is LQKENI in the germline V gene. J was trimmed by 2 bases and V by 5 bases; bases with no gene match: 6. The DNA of the CDR3 is TGTGCCAGCTCAGCGGGACAGGGGGCTTTTAACACTGAAGCTTTCTTT. It specifies CASSAGQGAFNTEAFF. The variable domain in full, completed from reference TRBV18 and TRBJ1-1, reads NAGVMQNPRHLVRRRGQEARLRCSPMKGHSHVYWYRQLPEEGLKFMVYLQKENIIDESGMPKERFSAEFPKEGPSILRIQQVVRGDSAAYFCASSAGQGAFNTEAFFGQGTRLTVV.

V is TRBV28 and J is TRBJ2-1; D is ambiguous. With 3 bases removed from V and 2 bases from J, the gap between germline ends came to 8 bases. Germline V gene data show CDR1 as MDHEN and CDR2 as SYDVKM. This CDR3 has 14 amino acids. The CDR3 sequence: CASSFRNPYNEQFF. The CDR3 DNA follows: TGTGCCAGCAGTTTCAGAAACCCCTACAATGAGCAGTTCTTC.

This sequence joins TRBV29-1 and TRBJ1-1; D not certain. The CDR3 has 13 amino acids. Germline assignment: CDR1 SQVTM and CDR2 ANQGSEA. V was shortened by 4 bases and J by 5 bases, with 14 bases between the two germline ends. In nucleotides, the CDR3 is TGCAGCGTTGCCCCTCCACGGTGGACTGAAGCTTTCTTT. Its protein product is CSVAPPRWTEAFF.

The CDR3 nucleotides read TGTGCCAGCAGCTTAACAGGGGCCGGCACAGATACGCAGTATTTT. Protein sequence: CASSLTGAGTDTQYF. V and J are TRBV7-3 and TRBJ2-3, with D possibly being TRBD1 (5 bases). Per germline, CDR1 SGHTA and CDR2 FQGTGA. Trimming took 0 bases from V and 1 from J, leaving 8 bases between them. CDR3 length: 15 residues.

In its sample, this clone was seen a few times. The chain carries TRBV6-1 and TRBJ2-5, with D perhaps matching TRBD1 (6 bases). V shed 2 bases and J shed 7 bases, with 14 bases lying between them. The CDR3 runs to 14 residues. Per germline, CDR1 MNHNS and CDR2 SASEGT. This CDR3 is CASSEFGGPPTQYF. The CDR3 DNA is TGTGCCAGCAGTGAATTTGGGGGCCCCCCGACCCAGTACTTC.

The rearrangement uses TRBV7-2 and TRBJ2-7; tentatively, D is TRBD1 or TRBD2 (7 bases each). The ends were cut back, 1 base at V and 2 bases at J, with 12 bases in the middle. The CDR3 loop spans 15 amino acids. The germline V gene has CDR1 SGHTA and CDR2 FQGNSA. The CDR3 DNA reads as TGTGCCAGCAGCTTAGGGCAGGGGGGGACCTACGAGCAGTACTTC. It codes for CASSLGQGGTYEQYF.